These 18 T cell receptor beta chains originate from one sample sequenced in a study of cytomegalovirus exposure and HLA in healthy donors. PCR was performed using 60 Vbeta and 13 Jbeta primers. Sequencing was performed with immunoSEQ multiplex PCR; in TCRdb, only in-frame clones are kept and a portion is missing. The table lists 75,000 to 100,000 clones, 7.6% of them singletons. The sequenced sample was PBMCs. These receptors all stem from a man over 45 in good health and CMV-seronegative.

The V gene is TRBV5-3, the J gene TRBJ2-3; D not certain. TRBV5-3 is known as an ORF, though its function is uncertain. Trimming took 6 bases from V and 1 from J, leaving 15 bases between them. The CDR3 length is 15 residues. DNA for the CDR3: TGTGCCAGAAAGCGCGATCGGATTGGCACAGATACGCAGTATTTT. Protein: CARKRDRIGTDTQYF.

The V gene is TRBV6-4, the J gene TRBJ2-7; 12 bases are a match to TRBD2. V was pared by 8 bases and J by 2 bases, with 4 bases of the junction left unmatched. The CDR3 runs 14 residues. Germline CDR1 is MRHNA and CDR2 is SNTAGT. CDR3 sequence (DNA): TGTGCCAGCGGGACTAGCGGGCAACCCTACGAGCAGTACTTC. Its protein is CASGTSGQPYEQYF.

V and J are TRBV28 and TRBJ1-1; a possible D gene is TRBD1 (5 bases). V was trimmed by 7 bases and J by 8 bases, leaving 17 bases between them. This CDR3 has 13 amino acids. Germline V gives CDR1 MDHEN, CDR2 SYDVKM. The CDR3 bases are TGTGCCAGCACCCCGGGGGGTTCAAACGAAGCTTTCTTT. The encoded protein is CASTPGGSNEAFF.

The chain has TRBV11-2 and TRBJ2-5; D is possibly TRBD1 (6 bases). CDR3 length equals 14 residues. Germline V gives CDR1 SGHAT, CDR2 FQNNGV. Trimming took 2 bases from V and 5 from J, leaving 12 bases between them. Here the CDR3 DNA reads TGTGCCAGCAGCTTATCGACAGGTGGGGAGACCCAGTACTTC. It is translated as CASSLSTGGETQYF.

The rearrangement links TRBV9 to TRBJ2-2; 9 bases match TRBD1. V lost 5 bases to trimming and J lost 3 bases; unmatched junction nucleotides: 8. The length of the CDR3 is 16 residues. Germline-derived CDR1 and CDR2 are SGDLS and YYNGEE. The CDR3 sequence is CASRGGQGGDTGELFF. As DNA, the CDR3 is TGTGCCAGCAGAGGGGGACAGGGTGGAGACACCGGGGAGCTGTTTTTT.

The chain employs TRBV5-4 and TRBJ2-5; a possible D gene is TRBD2 (6 bases). This CDR3 has 13 amino acids. Germline values: CDR1 SGHNT, CDR2 YYREEE (reference sequence). Trimming pared 0 bases from V and 5 bases from J, leaving 8 bases between. CDR3 sequence reads: CASSLAGVETQYF. The CDR3 DNA follows: TGTGCCAGCAGCTTGGCGGGGGTGGAGACCCAGTACTTC.

This clone showed up just a few times. This chain links TRBV28 with TRBJ2-2; the match to TRBD2 covers 12 bases. In germline, CDR1 is MDHEN, CDR2 SYDVKM. The CDR3 runs to 17 residues. V lost 5 bases to trimming and J lost 7 bases; unmatched junction nucleotides: 11. The CDR3 coding sequence is TGTGCCAGCAGTCCACCGGGACTAGCGGGTAGGAGCGGGGAGCTGTTTTTT. Protein: CASSPPGLAGRSGELFF.

CDR3 nucleotide sequence: TGTGCCTGGAGTACTAGCGGGAGGGTTCAAGAGACCCAGTACTTC. Amino acids: CAWSTSGRVQETQYF. This chain joins TRBV30 and TRBJ2-5, with TRBD2 matching over 13 bases. The CDR3 has 15 amino acids. The J segment lost 2 bases and the V segment lost 2 bases, leaving 2 bases of the junction unmatched. Germline CDR1 reads GTSNPN; CDR2 reads SVGIG (reference sequence).

This clone has more than one count but fewer than ten. This chain connects TRBV11-3 to TRBJ2-5; D unresolved. The V gene's germline CDR1 is SGHNT and CDR2 YENEEA. The CDR3 contains 14 residues. Trimming cost V 0 bases and J 1 base, with 6 bases left between them. Written as DNA, the CDR3 is TGTGCCAGCAGCTTAGATGGCAGCCAAGAGACCCAGTACTTC. It yields the protein CASSLDGSQETQYF.

This chain connects TRBV19 to TRBJ2-3; 8 bases are a match to TRBD2. The CDR3 is 13 residues long. Germline CDR1 and CDR2: LNHDA and SQIVND (reference sequence). The V and J ends lost 3 bases and 5 bases, in that order; junction bases with no gene match: 1. The CDR3 region is CASSILAGDTQYF. CDR3 bases: TGTGCCAGTAGTATTCTAGCGGGAGATACGCAGTATTTT.

There are a few counts of this clone. CDR3 sequence: CASSLSGGPSYEQYF. As DNA, the CDR3 is TGTGCCAGCAGCCTAAGCGGGGGGCCCTCCTACGAGCAGTACTTC. This sequence joins TRBV9 and TRBJ2-7; 9 positions match TRBD2. The V gene's germline CDR1 is SGDLS and CDR2 YYNGEE. This CDR3 is 15 amino acids long. After removal of 4 bases from V and 0 bases from J, the junction contained 5 bases not matched to a gene.

This clone was counted a few times. The chain is built from TRBV5-6 and TRBJ1-1; the match to TRBD1 covers 10 bases. This CDR3 has 15 residues. From germline, CDR1 is SGHDT and CDR2 YYEEEE. J lost 5 bases, V lost 4 bases, and 8 bases had no gene match. The CDR3 DNA reads TGTGCCAGCAGCACGGGGACAGGGGCTGGTACTGAAGCTTTCTTT. Translated: CASSTGTGAGTEAFF.

There are a few counts of this clone. CDR3 nucleotides: TGTGCCATCAGCTCCGGGACAGTGAACACTGAAGCTTTCTTT. Translating gives CAISSGTVNTEAFF. The chain uses TRBV10-3 and TRBJ1-1, with 7 positions matching TRBD1. This CDR3 spans 14 amino acids. Germline V gives CDR1 ENHRY, CDR2 SYGVKD. V was clipped by 6 bases and J by 0 bases; unmatched bases: 4.

The genes are TRBV6-1 and TRBJ2-7; 7 nucleotides agree with TRBD1. Germline CDR1 MNHNS, CDR2 SASEGT. The CDR3 extends over 15 amino acids. V was clipped by 9 bases and J by 4 bases; unmatched bases: 15. The CDR3 sequence: CASKTDRASRYEQYF. The CDR3 DNA reads TGTGCCAGTAAAACTGACAGGGCCAGCCGGTACGAGCAGTACTTC.

The chain links TRBV28 to TRBJ2-1; 9 nucleotides align to TRBD2. V gave up 5 bases and J gave up 2 bases; unmatched junction bases: 7. Germline values: CDR1 MDHEN, CDR2 SYDVKM. CDR3 length equals 16 residues. The CDR3 DNA reads TGTGCCAGCAGTCCGTTAGCGGGAGAGCCCTACAATGAGCAGTTCTTC. Translated: CASSPLAGEPYNEQFF.

In its sample, this clone is medium-sized. The chain joins TRBV10-3 to TRBJ1-4, with TRBD1 matching 9 bases. The CDR3 consists of 14 residues. V was clipped by 2 bases and J by 8 bases; unmatched bases: 3. Looked up from germline, CDR1 is ENHRY and CDR2 is SYGVKD. The CDR3 bases are TGTGCCATCAGTGAGGAGGGACAGGGAGAAAAACTGTTTTTT. This translates into CAISEEGQGEKLFF.

This rearrangement joins TRBV7-2 to TRBJ2-1; possible D gene TRBD1, 6 bases. The V and J ends lost 4 bases and 0 bases respectively, with 10 bases between them. CDR1 SGHTA and CDR2 FQGNSA come from the germline V gene. There are 15 residues in the CDR3. The CDR3 DNA reads TGTGCCAGCAGCTCGGACAGTAGCTCCTACAATGAGCAGTTCTTC. Amino acids: CASSSDSSSYNEQFF.

The chain is built from TRBV10-2 and TRBJ1-5, with 11 bases identical to TRBD1. There are 15 residues in the CDR3. CDR1 and CDR2 from the germline V gene are WSHSY and SAAADI. V was pared by 2 bases and J by 6 bases, with 3 bases of the junction left unmatched. The CDR3 reads CASSERTGGFQPQHF. CDR3 sequence (DNA): TGCGCCAGCAGTGAGCGGACAGGGGGCTTTCAGCCCCAGCATTTT.